This T cell receptor beta chain was identified in a study of identical twins. This CDR3 has 15 residues. J lost 6 bases, V lost 4 bases, and 9 bases had no gene match. Germline V gives CDR1 LGHDT, CDR2 YNNKEL (reference sequence). TCRdb analysed the 5' RACE reads with MiXCR anew, one entry per CDR3 protein. The sample consists of hundreds of thousands of distinct CDR3 sequences, about 18% of them appearing once. The same specimen was also included in a second study, on T cells expressing NK-cell markers.

The chain employs TRBV3-1 and TRBJ1-1, with 9 bases that match TRBD1. The TCR sequence derives from a woman under 30 in good health. The sequenced sample was PBMCs. In DNA form, the CDR3 reads TGTGCCAGCAGCCCGCACCGGGACAGGGCCCCTGAAGCTTTCTTT. As protein: CASSPHRDRAPEAFF.